One and the same sample provided the 6 T cell receptor beta chains below, sequenced in a study of cytomegalovirus exposure and HLA in healthy donors. With 60 Vbeta and 13 Jbeta primers, the PCR was carried out. Only in-frame clones appear in the TCRdb table, and some are missing; sequencing was by immunoSEQ multiplex PCR. Among more than 150,000 clones listed, approximately 84% were seen once. The sample was PBMCs. These receptors came from a girl aged 10 to 17 in good health and CMV-seropositive.

The sample holds a few counts of this clone. The V and J genes are TRBV10-3 and TRBJ1-2; 8 nucleotides match TRBD1. With V trimmed by 7 bases and J by 1 base, 11 bases remained unmatched. The CDR3 sequence is 16 residues long. The germline V gene encodes CDR1 ENHRY and CDR2 SYGVKD. The CDR3 protein is CAITGDRLPGNYGYTF. The CDR3 coding sequence is TGTGCCATCACCGGGGACAGGCTCCCGGGTAACTATGGCTACACCTTC.

The chain has TRBV7-6 and TRBJ2-1; 7 bases line up with TRBD1. The V segment lost 4 bases and the J segment 7 bases; nucleotides outside the gene matches: 10. There are 15 residues in the CDR3. The germline CDR1 and CDR2 sequences are SGHVS and FNYEAQ. CDR3: CASSWGTVPSNEQFF. The CDR3 DNA reads as TGTGCCAGCAGCTGGGGGACAGTGCCTTCTAATGAGCAGTTCTTC.

Of note for this clone: One junction end disagrees with the germline gene, perhaps due to a read error. The chain uses TRBV5-4 and TRBJ1-1; 11 bases map to TRBD1. Germline V CDR1 and CDR2: SGHNT, YYREEE (reference sequence). This CDR3 has 15 residues. CDR3 bases: TGTGCCAGCAGTTTGGGACAGGGGGGTTCGGCTGAAGCTTTCTTT. Encoded protein: CASSLGQGGSAEAFF. Looking up the rest from reference TRBV5-4 and TRBJ1-1 gives the full variable domain: ETGVTQSPTHLIKTRGQQVTLRCSSQSGHNTVSWYQQALGQGPQFIFQYYREEENGRGNFPPRFSGLQFPNYSSELNVNALELDDSALYLCASSLGQGGSAEAFFGQGTRLTVV.

This chain connects TRBV6-4 to TRBJ2-3; a weak D match, TRBD2 (6 bases). This CDR3 has 15 residues. Germline CDR1 is MRHNA and CDR2 is SNTAGT. Trimming took off 0 bases at V and 1 base at J, with 8 bases between the two ends. The chain's CDR3 is CASSDSASGTDTQYF. CDR3 DNA sequence: TGTGCCAGCAGTGACTCGGCTAGCGGCACAGATACGCAGTATTTT.

This sequence joins TRBV19 and TRBJ1-1; TRBD1 matches at 8 bases. V trimming: 6 bases; J trimming: 2 bases; junction bases outside the gene matches: 8. Germline CDR1 LNHDA, CDR2 SQIVND (reference sequence). This CDR3 is built from 15 residues. This chain's CDR3 is CASRLSGTGNTEAFF. CDR3 DNA: TGTGCCAGTAGACTATCCGGGACAGGAAACACTGAAGCTTTCTTT.

The rearrangement joins TRBV5-4 to TRBJ2-3; 10 bases match TRBD2. Germline CDR1 is SGHNT and CDR2 is YYREEE (reference sequence). The CDR3 runs 16 residues. V shed 4 bases and J 3 bases; nucleotides not matched to a gene: 8. The CDR3, as DNA: TGTGCCAGCAGCCGAGCGGGAGGGCCGTTAACAGATACGCAGTATTTT. This translates into CASSRAGGPLTDTQYF. Filled out from reference TRBV5-4 and TRBJ2-3, the complete variable domain reads ETGVTQSPTHLIKTRGQQVTLRCSSQSGHNTVSWYQQALGQGPQFIFQYYREEENGRGNFPPRFSGLQFPNYSSELNVNALELDDSALYLCASSRAGGPLTDTQYFGPGTRLTVL.